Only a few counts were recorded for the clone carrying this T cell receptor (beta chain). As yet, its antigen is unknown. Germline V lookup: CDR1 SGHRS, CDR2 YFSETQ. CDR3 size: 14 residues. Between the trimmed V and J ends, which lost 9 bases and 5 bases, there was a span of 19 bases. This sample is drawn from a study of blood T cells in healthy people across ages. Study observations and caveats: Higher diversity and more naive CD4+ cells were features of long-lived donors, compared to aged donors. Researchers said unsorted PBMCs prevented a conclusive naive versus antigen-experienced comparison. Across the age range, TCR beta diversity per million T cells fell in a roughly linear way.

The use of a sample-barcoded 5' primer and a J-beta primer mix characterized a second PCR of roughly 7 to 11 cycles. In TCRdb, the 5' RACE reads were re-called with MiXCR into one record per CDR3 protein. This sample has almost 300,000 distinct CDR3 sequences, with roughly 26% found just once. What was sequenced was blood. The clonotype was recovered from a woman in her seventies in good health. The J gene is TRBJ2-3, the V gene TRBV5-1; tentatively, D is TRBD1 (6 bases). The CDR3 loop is CATRPVGGGDTQYF. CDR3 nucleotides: TGCGCCACCCGTCCGGTAGGGGGTGGAGATACGCAGTATTTT.